This T cell receptor beta chain was captured by sequencing in a study of blood T cell repertoires in COVID-19. Whole-study context: Both acute and convalescent COVID-19 samples were obtained from the United States, Italy and Spain. The analysed material was cDNA or gDNA that came from T cells, B-cell-depleted T cells, or PBMCs.

V lost 6 bases, J lost 4 bases, and 13 bases lay in between. Germline loops: CDR1 SGHDN, CDR2 FVKESK. The CDR3 runs to 13 residues. In the study's own analysis: Amplification of reference gene primers provided the estimated nucleated cell counts. The table came from immunoSEQ multiplex PCR; TCRdb's copy has only in-frame clones and leaves some out. V and J calls and clone size come straight from that table; D and trimming were deduced from the DNA. Here the sample spans about 410,000 clones, 86% being singletons. The source material was peripheral blood. The receptor was derived from a woman in her 30s with active or convalescent COVID-19. The V call is TRBV14, the J call TRBJ2-7, with a weak D call TRBD2 (5 bases). This CDR3 reads CASSYLPGYEQYF. The DNA for the CDR3 is TGTGCCAGCAGTTACCTTCCGGGGTACGAGCAGTACTTC.